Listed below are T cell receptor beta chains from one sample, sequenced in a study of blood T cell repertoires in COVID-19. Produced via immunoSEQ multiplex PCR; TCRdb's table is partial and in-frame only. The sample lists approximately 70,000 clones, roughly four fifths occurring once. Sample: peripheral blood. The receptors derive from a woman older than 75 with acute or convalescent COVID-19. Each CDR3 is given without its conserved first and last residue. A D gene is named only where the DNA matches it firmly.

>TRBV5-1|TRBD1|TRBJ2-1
ASSFRQGAFREQF
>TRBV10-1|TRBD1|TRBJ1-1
ASSDTGTANTEAF
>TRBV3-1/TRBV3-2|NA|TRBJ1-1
ASSGTGHTEAF
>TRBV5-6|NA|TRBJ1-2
ASSFAHNYGYT
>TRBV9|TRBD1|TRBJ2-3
ASSGETGRHTQY
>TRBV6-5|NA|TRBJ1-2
ASSYSSGGRDGYT
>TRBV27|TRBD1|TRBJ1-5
ASSLGRGNQPQH
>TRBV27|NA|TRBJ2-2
ASERNGELF
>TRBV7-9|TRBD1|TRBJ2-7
ASSSQGVGTYEQY
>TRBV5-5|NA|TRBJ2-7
ASSLYTVDNEQY
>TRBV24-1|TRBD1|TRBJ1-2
ATSDGTDYGYT
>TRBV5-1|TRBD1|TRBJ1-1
ASSGGTDGNTEAF
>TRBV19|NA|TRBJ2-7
ASSTQTGTYEQY
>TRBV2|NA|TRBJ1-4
ASGSGWDEKLF
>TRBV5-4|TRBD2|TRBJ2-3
ASSVNSGGDTDTQY
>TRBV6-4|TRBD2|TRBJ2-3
ASSGGLAGSDTQY
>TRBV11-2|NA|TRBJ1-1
ASSLPPTHSAF
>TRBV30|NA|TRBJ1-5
AWSVGGTGQPQH
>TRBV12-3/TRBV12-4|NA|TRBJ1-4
ASSRLVGAKLF
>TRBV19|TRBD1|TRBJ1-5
ASSIWGTGGNQPQH
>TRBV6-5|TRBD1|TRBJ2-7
ASSYSGEGASYEQY
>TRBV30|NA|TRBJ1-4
AWSPWGGTNEKLF
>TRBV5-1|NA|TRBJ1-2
ASSFDGVLSGYT
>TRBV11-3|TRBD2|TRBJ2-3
ASSLQGRDTDTQY
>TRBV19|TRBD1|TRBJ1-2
ASNLVDRRSGYT
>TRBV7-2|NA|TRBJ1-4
ASSLGANEKLF
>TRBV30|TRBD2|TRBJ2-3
AWSVRPSGAQY
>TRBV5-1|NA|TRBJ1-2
ASSLAPDNYGYT
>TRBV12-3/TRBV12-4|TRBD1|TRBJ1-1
ASSSTGDTEAF
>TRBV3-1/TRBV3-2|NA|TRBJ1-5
ASSQDSGGGQPQH
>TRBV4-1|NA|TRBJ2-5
ASSQGHSQETQY
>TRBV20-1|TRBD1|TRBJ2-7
SASKGQGYEQY
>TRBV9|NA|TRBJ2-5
ASSVAVTEETQY
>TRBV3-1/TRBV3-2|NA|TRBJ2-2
ASSPLTGEAGLNTGELF
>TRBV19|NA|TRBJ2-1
ASSKGGGTYNEQF
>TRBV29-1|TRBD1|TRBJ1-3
SVDSGTGAGNTIY
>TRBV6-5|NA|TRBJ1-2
ASSPQGLDAGYT
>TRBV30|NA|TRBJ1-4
ALDHGRQGREKLF
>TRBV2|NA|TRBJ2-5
ASRRAGLQETQY
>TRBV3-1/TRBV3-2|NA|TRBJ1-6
ASSQGGGWEGSPLH
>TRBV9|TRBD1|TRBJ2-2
ASSQTGQGTGELF
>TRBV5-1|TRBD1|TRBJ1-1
ASSSSGTGNTEAF